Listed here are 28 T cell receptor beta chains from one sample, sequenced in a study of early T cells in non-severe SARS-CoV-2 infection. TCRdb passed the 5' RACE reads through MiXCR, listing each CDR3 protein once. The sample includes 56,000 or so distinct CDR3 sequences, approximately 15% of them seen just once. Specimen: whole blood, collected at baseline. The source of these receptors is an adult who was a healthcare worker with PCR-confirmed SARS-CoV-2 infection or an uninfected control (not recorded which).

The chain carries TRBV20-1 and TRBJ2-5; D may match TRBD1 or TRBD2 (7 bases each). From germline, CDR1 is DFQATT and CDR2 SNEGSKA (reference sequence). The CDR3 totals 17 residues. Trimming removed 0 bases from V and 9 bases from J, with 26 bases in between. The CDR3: CSARDTMGGGNNLAQYF. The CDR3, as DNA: TGCAGTGCTAGAGATACAATGGGAGGGGGCAATAATTTGGCCCAGTACTTC.

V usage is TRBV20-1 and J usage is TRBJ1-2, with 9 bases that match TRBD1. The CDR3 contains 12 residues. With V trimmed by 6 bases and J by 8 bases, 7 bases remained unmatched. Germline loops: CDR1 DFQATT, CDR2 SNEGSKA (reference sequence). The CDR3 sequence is CSAQTGGGGYTF. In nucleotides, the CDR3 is TGCAGTGCGCAAACAGGGGGCGGCGGCTACACCTTC.

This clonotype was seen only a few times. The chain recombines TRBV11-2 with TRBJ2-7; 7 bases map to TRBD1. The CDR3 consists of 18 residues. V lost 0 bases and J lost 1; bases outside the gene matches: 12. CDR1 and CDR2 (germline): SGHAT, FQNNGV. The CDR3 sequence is CASSLDPPTGTDSYEQYF. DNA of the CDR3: TGTGCCAGCAGCTTAGACCCCCCTACCGGGACAGATTCCTACGAGCAGTACTTC.

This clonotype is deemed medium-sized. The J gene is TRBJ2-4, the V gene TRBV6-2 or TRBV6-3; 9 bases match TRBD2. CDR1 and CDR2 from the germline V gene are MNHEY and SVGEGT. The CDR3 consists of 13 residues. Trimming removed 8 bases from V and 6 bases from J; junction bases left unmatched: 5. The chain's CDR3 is CASSGTSRNIQYF. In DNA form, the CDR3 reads TGTGCCAGCTCCGGGACTAGCCGAAACATTCAGTACTTC.

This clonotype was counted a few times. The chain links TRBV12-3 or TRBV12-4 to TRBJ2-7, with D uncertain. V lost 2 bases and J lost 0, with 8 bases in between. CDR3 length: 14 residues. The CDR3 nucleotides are TGTGCCAGCAGTTTAAACAGAGACTCCTACGAGCAGTACTTC. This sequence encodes CASSLNRDSYEQYF.

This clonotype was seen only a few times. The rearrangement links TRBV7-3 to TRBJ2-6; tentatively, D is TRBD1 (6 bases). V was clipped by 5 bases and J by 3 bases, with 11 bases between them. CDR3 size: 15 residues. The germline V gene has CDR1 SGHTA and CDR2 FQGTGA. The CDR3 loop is CASSPGVYGANVLTF. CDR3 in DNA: TGTGCCAGCAGCCCAGGGGTGTATGGGGCCAACGTCCTGACTTTC.

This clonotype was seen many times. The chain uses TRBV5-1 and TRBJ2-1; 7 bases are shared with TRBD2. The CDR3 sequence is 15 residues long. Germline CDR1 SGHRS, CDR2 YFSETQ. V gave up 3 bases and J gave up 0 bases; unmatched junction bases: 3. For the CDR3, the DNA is TGCGCCAGCAGCTCTAGCGGCAGCTCCTACAATGAGCAGTTCTTC. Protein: CASSSSGSSYNEQFF.

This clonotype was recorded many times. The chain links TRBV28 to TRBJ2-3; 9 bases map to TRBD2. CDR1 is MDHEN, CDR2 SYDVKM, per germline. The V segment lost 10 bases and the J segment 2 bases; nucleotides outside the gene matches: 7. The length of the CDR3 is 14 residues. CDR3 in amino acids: CAIGLAPDTDTQYF. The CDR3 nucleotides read TGTGCCATCGGACTAGCGCCTGACACAGATACGCAGTATTTT.

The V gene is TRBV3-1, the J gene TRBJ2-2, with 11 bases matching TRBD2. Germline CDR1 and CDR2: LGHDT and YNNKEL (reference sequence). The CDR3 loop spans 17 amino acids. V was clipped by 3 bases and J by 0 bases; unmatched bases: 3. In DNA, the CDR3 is TGTGCCAGCAGCCACACTAGCGGGGGCTCGAACACCGGGGAGCTGTTTTTT. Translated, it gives CASSHTSGGSNTGELFF.

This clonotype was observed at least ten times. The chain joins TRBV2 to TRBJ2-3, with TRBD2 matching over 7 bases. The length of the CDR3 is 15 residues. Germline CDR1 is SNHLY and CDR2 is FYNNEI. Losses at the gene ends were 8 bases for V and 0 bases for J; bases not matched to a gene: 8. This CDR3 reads CASGPPGLSTDTQYF. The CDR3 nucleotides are TGTGCCAGCGGCCCCCCGGGACTAAGCACAGATACGCAGTATTTT. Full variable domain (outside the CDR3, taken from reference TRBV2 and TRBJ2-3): EPEVTQTPSHQVTQMGQEVILRCVPISNHLYFYWYRQILGQKVEFLVSFYNNEISEKSEIFDDQFSVERPDGSNFTLKIRSTKLEDSAMYFCASGPPGLSTDTQYFGPGTRLTVL.

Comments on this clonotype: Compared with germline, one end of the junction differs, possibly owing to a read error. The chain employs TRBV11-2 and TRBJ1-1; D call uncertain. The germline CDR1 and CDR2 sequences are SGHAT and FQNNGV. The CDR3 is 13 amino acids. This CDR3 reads CASSLERNTEVFF. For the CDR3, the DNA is TGTGCCAGCAGCTTAGAAAGGAACACTGAAGTTTTCTTT.

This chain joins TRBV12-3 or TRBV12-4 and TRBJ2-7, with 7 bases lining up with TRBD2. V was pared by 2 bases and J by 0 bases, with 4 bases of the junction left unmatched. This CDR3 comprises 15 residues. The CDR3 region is CASSLMSSGSYEQYF. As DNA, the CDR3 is TGTGCCAGCAGTTTAATGTCTAGCGGCTCCTACGAGCAGTACTTC.

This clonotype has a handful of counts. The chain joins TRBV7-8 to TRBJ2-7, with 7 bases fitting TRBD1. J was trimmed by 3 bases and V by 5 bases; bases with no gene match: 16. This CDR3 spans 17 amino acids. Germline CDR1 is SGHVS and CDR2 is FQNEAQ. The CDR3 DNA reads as TGTGCCAGCAGCGTAAAACGACCGGGACAGAGGGTCTACGAGCAGTACTTC. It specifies CASSVKRPGQRVYEQYF. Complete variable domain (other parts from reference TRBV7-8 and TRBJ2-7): GAGVSQSPRYKVAKRGQDVALRCDPISGHVSLFWYQQALGQGPEFLTYFQNEAQLDKSGLPSDRFFAERPEGSVSTLKIQRTQQEDSAVYLCASSVKRPGQRVYEQYFGPGTRLTVT.

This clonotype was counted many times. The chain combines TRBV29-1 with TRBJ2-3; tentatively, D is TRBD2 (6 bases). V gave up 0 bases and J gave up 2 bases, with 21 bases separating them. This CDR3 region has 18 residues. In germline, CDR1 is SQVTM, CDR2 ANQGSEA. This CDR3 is CSVEDRDLAEPVTDTQYF. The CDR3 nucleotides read TGCAGCGTTGAAGACAGGGATTTAGCGGAGCCTGTCACAGATACGCAGTATTTT.

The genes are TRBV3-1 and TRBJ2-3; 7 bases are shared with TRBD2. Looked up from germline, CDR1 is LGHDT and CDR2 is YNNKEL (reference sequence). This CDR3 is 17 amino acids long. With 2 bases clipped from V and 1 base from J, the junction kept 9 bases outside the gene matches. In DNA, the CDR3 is TGTGCCAGCAGCCAAAGCAAGGGCCTAGCGGGCACAGATACGCAGTATTTT. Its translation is CASSQSKGLAGTDTQYF.

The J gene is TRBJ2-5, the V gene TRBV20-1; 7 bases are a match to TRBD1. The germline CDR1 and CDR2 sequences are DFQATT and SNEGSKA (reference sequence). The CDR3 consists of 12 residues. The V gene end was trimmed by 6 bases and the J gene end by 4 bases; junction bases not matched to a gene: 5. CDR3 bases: TGCAGTGCCCCGAGACAGGGAGAGACCCAGTACTTC. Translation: CSAPRQGETQYF.

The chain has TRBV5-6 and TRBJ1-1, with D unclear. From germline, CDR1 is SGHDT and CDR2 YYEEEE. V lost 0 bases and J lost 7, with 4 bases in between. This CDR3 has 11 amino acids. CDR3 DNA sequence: TGTGCCAGCAGCTTGGGGGTTGAAGCTTTCTTT. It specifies CASSLGVEAFF.

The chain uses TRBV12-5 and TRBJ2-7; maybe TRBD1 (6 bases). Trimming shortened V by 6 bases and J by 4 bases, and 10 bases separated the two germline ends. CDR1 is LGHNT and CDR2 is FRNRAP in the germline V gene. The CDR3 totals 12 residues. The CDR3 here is CASGQGRYEQYF. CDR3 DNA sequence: TGTGCTAGTGGACAGGGACGGTACGAGCAGTACTTC.

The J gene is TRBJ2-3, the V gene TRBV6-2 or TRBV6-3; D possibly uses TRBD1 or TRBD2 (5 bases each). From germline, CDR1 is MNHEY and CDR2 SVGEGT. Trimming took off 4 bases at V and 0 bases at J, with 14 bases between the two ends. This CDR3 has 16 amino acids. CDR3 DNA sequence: TGTGCCAGCAGTTCTCTGGGACGGATTAGCACAGATACGCAGTATTTT. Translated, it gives CASSSLGRISTDTQYF.

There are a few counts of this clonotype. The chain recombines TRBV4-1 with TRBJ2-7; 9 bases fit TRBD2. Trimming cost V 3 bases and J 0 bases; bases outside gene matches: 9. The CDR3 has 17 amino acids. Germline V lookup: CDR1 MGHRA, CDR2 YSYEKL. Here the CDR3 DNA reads TGCGCCAGCAGCCACACCGGGACTAGCTCTGGCTCCTACGAGCAGTACTTC. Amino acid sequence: CASSHTGTSSGSYEQYF.

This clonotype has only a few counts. CDR3 region: CASSLVSGGEPDTQYF. DNA for the CDR3: TGTGCCAGCAGCTTAGTTAGCGGGGGGGAACCAGATACGCAGTATTTT. The chain recombines TRBV11-2 with TRBJ2-3; 11 bases match TRBD2. Germline CDR1 SGHAT, CDR2 FQNNGV. V was clipped by 1 base and J by 4 bases; unmatched bases: 4. The CDR3 spans 16 residues. Filled out from reference TRBV11-2 and TRBJ2-3, the complete variable domain reads EAGVAQSPRYKIIEKRQSVAFWCNPISGHATLYWYQQILGQGPKLLIQFQNNGVVDDSQLPKDRFSAERLKGVDSTLKIQPAKLEDSAVYLCASSLVSGGEPDTQYFGPGTRLTVL.

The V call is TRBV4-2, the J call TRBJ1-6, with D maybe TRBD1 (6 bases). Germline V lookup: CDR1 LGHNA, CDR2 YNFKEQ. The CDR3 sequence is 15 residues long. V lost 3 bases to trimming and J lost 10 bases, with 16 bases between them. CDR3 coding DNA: TGTGCCAGCAGCCATGGCGACAGGAGGGCATCACCCCTCCACTTT. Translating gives CASSHGDRRASPLHF.

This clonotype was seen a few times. This CDR3 is CASGPYGTGDEQYF. Written as DNA, the CDR3 is TGTGCTAGTGGTCCTTATGGGACAGGGGACGAGCAGTACTTC. The chain recombines TRBV12-5 with TRBJ2-7, with 10 bases fitting TRBD1. Germline V gene sequence: CDR1 LGHNT, CDR2 FRNRAP. The CDR3 loop spans 14 amino acids. The V gene end was trimmed by 5 bases and the J gene end by 5 bases; junction bases not matched to a gene: 6.

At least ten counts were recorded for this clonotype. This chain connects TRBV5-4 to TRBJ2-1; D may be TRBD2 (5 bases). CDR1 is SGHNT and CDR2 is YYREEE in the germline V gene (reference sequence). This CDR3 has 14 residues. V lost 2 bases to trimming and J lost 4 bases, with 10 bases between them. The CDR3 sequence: CASSLWTLYNEQFF. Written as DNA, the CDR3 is TGTGCCAGCAGCTTATGGACTCTTTACAATGAGCAGTTCTTC.

CDR3 in amino acids: CASSQRSGQGVYNEQFF. In nucleotides, the CDR3 is TGTGCCAGCAGCCAACGGTCCGGACAGGGGGTCTACAATGAGCAGTTCTTC. This sequence joins TRBV7-8 and TRBJ2-1; 10 nucleotides align to TRBD1. The germline gives CDR1 SGHVS, CDR2 FQNEAQ. V was pared by 5 bases and J by 3 bases, with 10 bases of the junction left unmatched. The CDR3 totals 17 residues.

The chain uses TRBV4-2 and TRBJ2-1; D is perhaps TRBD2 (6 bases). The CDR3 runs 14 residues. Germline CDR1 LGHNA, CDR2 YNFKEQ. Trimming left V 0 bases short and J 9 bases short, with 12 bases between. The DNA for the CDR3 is TGTGCCAGCAGCCAAGAATCTAGCGCGGGTGAGCAGTTCTTC. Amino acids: CASSQESSAGEQFF.

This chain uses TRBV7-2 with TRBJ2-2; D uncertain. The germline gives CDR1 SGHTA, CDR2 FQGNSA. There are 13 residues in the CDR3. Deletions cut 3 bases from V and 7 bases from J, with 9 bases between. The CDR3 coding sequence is TGTGCCAGCAGCTTCCCGGCCAGCGGGGAGCTGTTTTTT. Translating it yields CASSFPASGELFF.

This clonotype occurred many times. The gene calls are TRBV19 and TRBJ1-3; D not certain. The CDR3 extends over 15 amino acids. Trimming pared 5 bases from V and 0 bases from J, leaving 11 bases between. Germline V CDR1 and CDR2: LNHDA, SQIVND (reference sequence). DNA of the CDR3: TGTGCCAGTAGTCCCCGATCGTCCTCTGGAAACACCATATATTTT. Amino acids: CASSPRSSSGNTIYF.